The rows below give T cell receptor beta chains drawn from one sample of a study of shared clonotypes between healthy human individuals. The data were produced by immunoSEQ multiplex PCR, yet TCRdb's version contains in-frame clones alone and is incomplete. The profile covers over 2 million clones, with approximately 90% appearing a single time and around 0.35% taken by the ten largest. Sequencing was done on a sample of naive CD4+ T cells from PBMCs. Receptors were obtained from a young man in good health. Some clones in this sample may be carry-over from other donors' samples. Each CDR3 is given with its conserved first and last residue. D genes are given only for firm matches. Clone sizes are given selectively: once, few, many, or a class where the clone is expanded.

>TRBJ1-1|TRBV19|TRBD1|NA
TGTGCCAGTAGCCCCCAGGGGGGGGGCACTGAAGCTTTCTTT
CASSPQGGGTEAFF
>TRBJ2-7|TRBV6-5|NA|once
TGTGCCAGCAGTTATTCCTGGGTTGCCTACGAGCAGTACTTC
CASSYSWVAYEQYF
>TRBJ2-7|TRBV5-1|NA|few
TGCGCCAGCAGCTTGGCCGGGAACTCCTACGAGCAGTACTTC
CASSLAGNSYEQYF
>TRBJ2-7|TRBV29-1|NA|NA
TGCAGCGTTGGCCCTCGACTAGGAAGCTACGAGCAGTACTTC
CSVGPRLGSYEQYF
>TRBJ2-5|TRBV21-1|NA|NA
TGTGCCAGCGAACCAGACTACGAATCCCCGGTACGATGCTGGTTGGAGACCCAGTACTTC
CASEPDYESPVRCWLETQYF
>TRBJ2-1|TRBV29-1|NA|NA
TGCAGCGTTGAAGGTCAATCAGCGGGCACTCGGTTCTTC
CSVEGQSAGTRFF
>TRBJ2-1|TRBV28|NA|NA
TGTGCCAGCAGTTTCCAGGGGGGGGAGCAGTTCTTC
CASSFQGGEQFF
>TRBJ2-1|TRBV6-1|TRBD1|NA
TGTGCCAGCAGTGAAGACAGGGGAAATGAGCAGTTCTTC
CASSEDRGNEQFF
>TRBJ2-7|TRBV5-4|NA|NA
TGTGCCAGCAGCCCGGATGGGCCTAGCTCCTACGAGCAGTACTTC
CASSPDGPSSYEQYF
>TRBJ2-7|TRBV11-3|NA|NA
TGTGCCAGCAGCTTAGATCGTAGCAGGGCCCATGAGCAGTACTTC
CASSLDRSRAHEQYF
>TRBJ1-1|TRBV29-1|NA|once
TGCAGCGTAGGGACGGGACCTGAGAACACTGAAGCTTTCTTT
CSVGTGPENTEAFF
>TRBJ2-7|TRBV28|NA|NA
TGTGCCAGCAGTTTATTCTCTCGGGGGGCATACGAGCAGTACTTC
CASSLFSRGAYEQYF
>TRBJ2-7|TRBV6-1|TRBD1|NA
TGTGCCAGCAGTGAAGTGGGGGGACAGGGTGGAGGTTCGAGGAGGGAGCAGTACTTC
CASSEVGGQGGGSRREQYF
>TRBJ1-2|TRBV29-1|NA|NA
TGCAGCGTTGTAGGCAGGGGCAGGGGTGGCTACACCTTC
CSVVGRGRGGYTF
>TRBJ1-6|TRBV7-2|TRBD1|NA
TGTGCCAGCAGCTCGGGACAGCCCCTACGGACCCTCCACTTT
CASSSGQPLRTLHF
>TRBJ2-5|TRBV10-2|NA|NA
TGCGCCAGCAGAGACCGGGGCCCCCAAGAGACCCAGTACTTC
CASRDRGPQETQYF
>TRBJ1-1|TRBV7-2|NA|NA
TGTGCCAGCAGCCTTTACGCAGAGACTGAAGCTTTCTTT
CASSLYAETEAFF
>TRBJ2-5|TRBV2|TRBD2|NA
TGTGCCAGCAGTGTCCTAGCGGGAGGGTACGAGACCCAGTACTTC
CASSVLAGGYETQYF